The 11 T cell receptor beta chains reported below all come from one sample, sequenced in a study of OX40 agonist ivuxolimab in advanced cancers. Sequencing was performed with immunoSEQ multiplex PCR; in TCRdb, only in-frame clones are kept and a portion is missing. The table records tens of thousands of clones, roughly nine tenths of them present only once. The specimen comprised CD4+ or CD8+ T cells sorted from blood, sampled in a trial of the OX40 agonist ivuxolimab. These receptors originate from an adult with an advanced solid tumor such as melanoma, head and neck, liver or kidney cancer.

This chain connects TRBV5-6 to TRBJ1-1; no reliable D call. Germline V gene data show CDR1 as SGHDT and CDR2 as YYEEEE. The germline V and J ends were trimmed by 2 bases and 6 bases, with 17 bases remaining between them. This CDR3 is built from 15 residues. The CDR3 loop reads CASSLTDAGGPEAFF. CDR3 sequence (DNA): TGTGCCAGCAGCTTAACAGACGCCGGTGGGCCTGAAGCTTTCTTT.

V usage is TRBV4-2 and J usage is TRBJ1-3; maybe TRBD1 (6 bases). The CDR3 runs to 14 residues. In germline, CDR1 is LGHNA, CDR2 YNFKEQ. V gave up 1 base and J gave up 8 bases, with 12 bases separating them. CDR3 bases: TGTGCCAGCAGCCAAGGGGGGGGCGAGGACACCATATATTTT. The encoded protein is CASSQGGGEDTIYF.

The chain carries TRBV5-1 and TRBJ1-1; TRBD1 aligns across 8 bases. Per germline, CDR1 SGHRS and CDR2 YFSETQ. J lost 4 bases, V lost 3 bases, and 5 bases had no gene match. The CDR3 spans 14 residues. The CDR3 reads CASSSQGVSTEAFF. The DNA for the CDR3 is TGCGCCAGCAGCTCACAGGGGGTGAGCACTGAAGCTTTCTTT.

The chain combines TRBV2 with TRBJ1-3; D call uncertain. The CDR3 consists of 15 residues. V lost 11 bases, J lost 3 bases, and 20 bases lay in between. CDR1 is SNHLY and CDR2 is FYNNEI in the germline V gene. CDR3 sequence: CAGRAALLDGNTIYF. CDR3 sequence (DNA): TGTGCCGGAAGGGCAGCGCTCTTAGATGGAAACACCATATATTTT.

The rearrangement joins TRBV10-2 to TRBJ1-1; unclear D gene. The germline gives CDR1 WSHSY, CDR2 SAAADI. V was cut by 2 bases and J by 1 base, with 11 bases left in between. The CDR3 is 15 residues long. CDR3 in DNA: TGCGCCAGCAGTGAGCGGGTAGGTCGGAACACTGAAGCTTTCTTT. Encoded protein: CASSERVGRNTEAFF.

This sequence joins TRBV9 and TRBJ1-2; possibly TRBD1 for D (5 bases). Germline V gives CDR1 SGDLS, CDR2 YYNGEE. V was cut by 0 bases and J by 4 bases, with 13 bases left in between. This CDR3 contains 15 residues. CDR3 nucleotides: TGTGCCAGCAGCGTAGGAGGGGAGGGAGGCTATGGCTACACCTTC. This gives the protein CASSVGGEGGYGYTF.

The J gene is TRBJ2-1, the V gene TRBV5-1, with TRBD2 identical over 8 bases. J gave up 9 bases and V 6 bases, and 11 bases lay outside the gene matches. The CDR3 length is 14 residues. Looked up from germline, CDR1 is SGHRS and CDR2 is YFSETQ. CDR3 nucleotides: TGCGCCAGCACTCCAGGGGTAGCGGGATTTGAGCAGTTCTTC. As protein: CASTPGVAGFEQFF. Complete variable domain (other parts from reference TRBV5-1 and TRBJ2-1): KAGVTQTPRYLIKTRGQQVTLSCSPISGHRSVSWYQQTPGQGLQFLFEYFSETQRNKGNFPGRFSGRQFSNSRSEMNVSTLELGDSALYLCASTPGVAGFEQFFGPGTRLTVL.

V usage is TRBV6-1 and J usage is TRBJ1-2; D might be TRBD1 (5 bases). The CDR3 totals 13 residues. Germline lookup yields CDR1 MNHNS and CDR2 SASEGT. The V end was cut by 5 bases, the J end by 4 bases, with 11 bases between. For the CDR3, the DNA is TGTGCCAGCAGTACCGACAGAGCCTATGGCTACACCTTC. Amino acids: CASSTDRAYGYTF.

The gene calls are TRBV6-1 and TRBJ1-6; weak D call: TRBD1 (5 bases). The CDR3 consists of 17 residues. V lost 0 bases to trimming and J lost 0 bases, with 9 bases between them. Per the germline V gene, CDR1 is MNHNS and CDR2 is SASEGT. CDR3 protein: CASSEAGGGSYNSPLHF. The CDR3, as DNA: TGTGCCAGCAGTGAAGCGGGGGGGGGCTCCTATAATTCACCCCTCCACTTT.

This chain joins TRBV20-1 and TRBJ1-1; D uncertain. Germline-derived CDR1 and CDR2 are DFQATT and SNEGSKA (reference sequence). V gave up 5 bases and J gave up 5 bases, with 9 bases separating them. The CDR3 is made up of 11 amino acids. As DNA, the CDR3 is TGCAGTGCTCGAGGCTCGACTGAAGCTTTCTTT. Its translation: CSARGSTEAFF.

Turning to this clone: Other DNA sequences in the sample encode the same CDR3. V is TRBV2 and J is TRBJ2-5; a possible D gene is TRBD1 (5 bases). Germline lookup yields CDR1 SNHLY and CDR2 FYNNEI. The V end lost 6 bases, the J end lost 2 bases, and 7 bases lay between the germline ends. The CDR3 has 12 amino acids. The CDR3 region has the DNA TGTGCCAGCAGCCAGGGTCAAGAGACCCAGTACTTC. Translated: CASSQGQETQYF.